The following is a T cell receptor (beta chain) sequence with its context. The CDR3 runs 15 residues. Germline trimming cut 6 bases from V and 7 bases from J; bases unmatched to any gene: 12. Germline loops: CDR1 SQVTM, CDR2 ANQGSEA. Graves' hyperthyroidism was deemed stable absent ophthalmopathy progression within 18 months. Cells are PBMCs isolated from more than 8.5 ml of fresh blood. The record originates from a study of T cells in Graves' hyperthyroidism and ophthalmopathy. Authors of the study amplified TCR beta CDR3 regions from RNA transcripts. A first-round RT-PCR of the TCR CDR3 used the HTBI primer set. MiXCR, applied by TCRdb to the multiplex PCR reads, yields one record per CDR3 protein. The profile shows roughly 840,000 distinct CDR3 sequences, 38% of them singletons.

The specimen sequenced was blood. This receptor was obtained from a young man with Graves' hyperthyroidism. The V gene is TRBV29-1, the J gene TRBJ1-6; 7 bases are a match to TRBD1. The CDR3 sequence: CSVRRLGQRNSPLHF. In nucleotides, the CDR3 is TGCAGCGTCCGAAGGTTGGGACAGAGGAATTCACCCCTCCACTTT.